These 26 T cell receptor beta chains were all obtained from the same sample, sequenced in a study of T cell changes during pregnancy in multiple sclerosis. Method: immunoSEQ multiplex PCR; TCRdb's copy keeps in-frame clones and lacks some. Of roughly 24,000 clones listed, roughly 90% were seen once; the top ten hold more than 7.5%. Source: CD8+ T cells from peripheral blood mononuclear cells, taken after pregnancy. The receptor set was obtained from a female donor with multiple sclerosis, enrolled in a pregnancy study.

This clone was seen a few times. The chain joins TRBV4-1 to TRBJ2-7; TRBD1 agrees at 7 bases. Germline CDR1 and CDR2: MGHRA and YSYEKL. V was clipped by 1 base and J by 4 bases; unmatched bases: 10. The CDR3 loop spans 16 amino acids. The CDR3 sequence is CASSQVLSQGLYEQYF. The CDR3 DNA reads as TGCGCCAGCAGCCAAGTGTTGTCACAGGGGCTATACGAGCAGTACTTC.

In DNA, the CDR3 is TGTGCCAGCAGCTTAGACGGGAAGGTCCCGGAGACCCAGTACTTC. Translated: CASSLDGKVPETQYF. This sequence joins TRBV7-9 and TRBJ2-5; tentative D call: TRBD2 (5 bases). Germline CDR1 is SEHNR and CDR2 is FQNEAQ (reference sequence). With 1 base removed from V and 5 bases from J, the gap between germline ends came to 14 bases. This CDR3 has 15 amino acids. The full variable domain, rest sourced from reference TRBV7-9 and TRBJ2-5, is DTGVSQNPRHKITKRGQNVTFRCDPISEHNRLYWYRQTLGQGPEFLTYFQNEAQLEKSRLLSDRFSAERPKGSFSTLEIQRTEQGDSAMYLCASSLDGKVPETQYFGPGTRLLVL.

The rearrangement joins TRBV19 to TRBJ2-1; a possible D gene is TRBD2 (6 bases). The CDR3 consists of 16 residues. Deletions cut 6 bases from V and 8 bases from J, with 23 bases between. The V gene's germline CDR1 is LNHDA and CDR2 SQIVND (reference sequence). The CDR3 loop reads CASSGILAQSGDEQFF. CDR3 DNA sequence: TGTGCCAGTAGCGGAATACTAGCACAGAGTGGGGATGAGCAGTTCTTC. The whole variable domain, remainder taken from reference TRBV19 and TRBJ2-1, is DGGITQSPKYLFRKEGQNVTLSCEQNLNHDAMYWYRQDPGQGLRLIYYSQIVNDFQKGDIAEGYSVSREKKESFPLTVTSAQKNPTAFYLCASSGILAQSGDEQFFGPGTRLTVL.

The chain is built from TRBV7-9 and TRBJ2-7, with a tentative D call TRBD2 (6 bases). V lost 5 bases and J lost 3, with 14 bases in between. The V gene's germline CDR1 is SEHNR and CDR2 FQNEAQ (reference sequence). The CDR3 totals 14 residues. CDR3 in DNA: TGTGCCAGCAGCCAGGCGGGGCAGGACTACGAGCAGTACTTC. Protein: CASSQAGQDYEQYF.

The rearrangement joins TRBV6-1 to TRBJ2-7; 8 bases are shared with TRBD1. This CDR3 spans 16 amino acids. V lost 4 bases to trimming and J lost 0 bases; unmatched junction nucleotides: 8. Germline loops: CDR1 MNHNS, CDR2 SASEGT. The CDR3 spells CASSGTGLFNSYEQYF. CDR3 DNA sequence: TGTGCCAGCAGTGGGACAGGGCTCTTCAACTCCTACGAGCAGTACTTC.

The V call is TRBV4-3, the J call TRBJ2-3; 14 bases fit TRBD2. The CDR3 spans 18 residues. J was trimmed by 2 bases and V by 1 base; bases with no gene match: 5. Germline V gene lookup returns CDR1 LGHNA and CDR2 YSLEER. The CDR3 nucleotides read TGCGCCAGCAGCCAAGGACTAGCGGGAGGGCCGTCCACAGATACGCAGTATTTT. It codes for CASSQGLAGGPSTDTQYF.

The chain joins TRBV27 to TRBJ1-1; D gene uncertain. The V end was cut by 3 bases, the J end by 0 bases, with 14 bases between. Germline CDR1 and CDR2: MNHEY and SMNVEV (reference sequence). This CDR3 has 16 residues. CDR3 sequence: CASSFSISSLNTEAFF. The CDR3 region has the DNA TGTGCCAGCAGTTTCTCAATCTCTAGTCTGAACACTGAAGCTTTCTTT.

CDR3 amino acids: CASSVGEGPGYGYTF. The CDR3 DNA reads as TGTGCCAGCAGCGTAGGGGAGGGGCCGGGCTATGGCTACACCTTC. This chain uses TRBV9 with TRBJ1-2, with TRBD1 as a possible D gene (5 bases). V was shortened by 0 bases and J by 4 bases, with 13 bases between the two germline ends. The CDR3 totals 15 residues. CDR1 is SGDLS and CDR2 is YYNGEE in the germline V gene.

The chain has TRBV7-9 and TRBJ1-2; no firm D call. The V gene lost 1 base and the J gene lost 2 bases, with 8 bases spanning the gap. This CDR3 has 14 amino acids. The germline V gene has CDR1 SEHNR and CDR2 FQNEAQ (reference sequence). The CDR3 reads CASSLGQMNYGYTF. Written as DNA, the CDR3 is TGTGCCAGCAGCTTAGGGCAGATGAACTATGGCTACACCTTC.

CDR3 sequence (DNA): TGTGCCACAAGGGACAGGGAGGACACCGGGGAGCTGTTTTTT. Translation: CATRDREDTGELFF. The chain links TRBV6-1 to TRBJ2-2; 9 bases align to TRBD1. Germline V gene data show CDR1 as MNHNS and CDR2 as SASEGT. J was trimmed by 3 bases and V by 10 bases; bases with no gene match: 6. The CDR3 is made up of 14 amino acids.

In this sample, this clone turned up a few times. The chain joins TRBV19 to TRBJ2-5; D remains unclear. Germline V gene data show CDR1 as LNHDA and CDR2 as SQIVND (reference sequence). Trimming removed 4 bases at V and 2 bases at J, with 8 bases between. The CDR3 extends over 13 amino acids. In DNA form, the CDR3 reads TGTGCCAGTAGTACGGCGGCTCAAGAGACCCAGTACTTC. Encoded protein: CASSTAAQETQYF.

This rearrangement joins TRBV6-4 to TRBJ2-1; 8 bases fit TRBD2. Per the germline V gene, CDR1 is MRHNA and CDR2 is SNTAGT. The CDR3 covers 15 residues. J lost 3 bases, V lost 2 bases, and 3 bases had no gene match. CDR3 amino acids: CASSDRAGDYNEQFF. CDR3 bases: TGTGCCAGCAGTGACCGAGCGGGAGACTACAATGAGCAGTTCTTC.

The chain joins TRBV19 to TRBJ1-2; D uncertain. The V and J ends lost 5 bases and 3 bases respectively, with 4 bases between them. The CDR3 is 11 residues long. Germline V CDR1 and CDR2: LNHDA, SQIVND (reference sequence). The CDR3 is CASSEDYGYTF. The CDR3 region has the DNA TGTGCCAGTAGTGAGGACTATGGCTACACCTTC. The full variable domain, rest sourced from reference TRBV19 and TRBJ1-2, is DGGITQSPKYLFRKEGQNVTLSCEQNLNHDAMYWYRQDPGQGLRLIYYSQIVNDFQKGDIAEGYSVSREKKESFPLTVTSAQKNPTAFYLCASSEDYGYTFGSGTRLTVV.

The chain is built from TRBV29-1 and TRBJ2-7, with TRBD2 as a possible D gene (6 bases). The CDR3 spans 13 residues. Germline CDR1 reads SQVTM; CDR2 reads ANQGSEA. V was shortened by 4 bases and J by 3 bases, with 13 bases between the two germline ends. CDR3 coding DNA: TGCAGCGTTGTGGGGGGAGGTGACTACGAGCAGTACTTC. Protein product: CSVVGGGDYEQYF.

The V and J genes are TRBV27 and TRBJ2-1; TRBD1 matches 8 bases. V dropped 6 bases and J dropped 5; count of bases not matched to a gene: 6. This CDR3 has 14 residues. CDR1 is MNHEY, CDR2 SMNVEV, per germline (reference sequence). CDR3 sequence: CASSDRGGHNEQFF. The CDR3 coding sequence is TGTGCCAGCAGCGACAGGGGCGGACACAATGAGCAGTTCTTC.

CDR3 loop: CASSQVIGQANVLTF. In DNA, the CDR3 is TGCGCCAGCAGCCAAGTAATAGGACAGGCCAACGTCCTGACTTTC. The rearrangement links TRBV4-3 to TRBJ2-6; D is perhaps TRBD1 (5 bases). V was cut by 1 base and J by 6 bases, with 10 bases left in between. Germline CDR1 reads LGHNA; CDR2 reads YSLEER. This CDR3 is built from 15 residues.

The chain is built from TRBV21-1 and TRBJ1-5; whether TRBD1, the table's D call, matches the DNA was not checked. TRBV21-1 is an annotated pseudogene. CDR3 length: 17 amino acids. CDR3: CASSKRRDRESNQPQHF. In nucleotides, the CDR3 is TGTGCCAGCAGCAAAAGGAGGGACAGGGAATCCAATCAGCCCCAGCATTTT.

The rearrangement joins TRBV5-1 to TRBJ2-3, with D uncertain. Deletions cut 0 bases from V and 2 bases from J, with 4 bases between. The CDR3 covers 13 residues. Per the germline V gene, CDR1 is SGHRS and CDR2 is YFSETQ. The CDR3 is CASSLEYTDTQYF. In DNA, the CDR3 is TGCGCCAGCAGCTTGGAATACACAGATACGCAGTATTTT.

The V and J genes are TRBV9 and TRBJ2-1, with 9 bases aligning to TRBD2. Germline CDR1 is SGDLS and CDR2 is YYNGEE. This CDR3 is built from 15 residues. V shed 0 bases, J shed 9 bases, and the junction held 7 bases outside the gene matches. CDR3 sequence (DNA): TGTGCCAGCAGCGTAGAAGATAGCGGGAGTTTTGAGCAGTTCTTC. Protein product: CASSVEDSGSFEQFF.

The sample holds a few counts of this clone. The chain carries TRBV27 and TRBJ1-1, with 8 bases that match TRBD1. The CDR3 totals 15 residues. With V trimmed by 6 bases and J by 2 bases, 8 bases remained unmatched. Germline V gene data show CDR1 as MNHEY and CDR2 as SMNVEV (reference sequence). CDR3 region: CASRLTGGLNTEAFF. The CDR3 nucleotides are TGTGCCAGCAGACTAACAGGGGGACTTAACACTGAAGCTTTCTTT.

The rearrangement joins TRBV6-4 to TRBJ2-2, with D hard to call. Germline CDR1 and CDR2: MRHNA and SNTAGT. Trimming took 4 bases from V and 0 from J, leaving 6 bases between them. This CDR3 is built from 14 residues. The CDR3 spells CASSGDSNTGELFF. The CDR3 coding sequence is TGTGCCAGCAGTGGCGATTCGAACACCGGGGAGCTGTTTTTT.

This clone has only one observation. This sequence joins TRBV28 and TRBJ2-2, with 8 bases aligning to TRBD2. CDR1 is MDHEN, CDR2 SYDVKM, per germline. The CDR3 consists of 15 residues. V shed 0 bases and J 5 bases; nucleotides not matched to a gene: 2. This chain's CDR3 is CASSLWREETGELFF. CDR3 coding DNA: TGTGCCAGCAGTTTATGGCGGGAGGAGACCGGGGAGCTGTTTTTT.

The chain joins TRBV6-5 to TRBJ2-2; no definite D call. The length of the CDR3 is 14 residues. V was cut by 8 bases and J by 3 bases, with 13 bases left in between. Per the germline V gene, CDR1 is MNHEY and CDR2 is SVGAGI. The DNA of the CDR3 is TGTGCCAGCTCTGACGGTCGGGACACCGGGGAGCTGTTTTTT. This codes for CASSDGRDTGELFF.

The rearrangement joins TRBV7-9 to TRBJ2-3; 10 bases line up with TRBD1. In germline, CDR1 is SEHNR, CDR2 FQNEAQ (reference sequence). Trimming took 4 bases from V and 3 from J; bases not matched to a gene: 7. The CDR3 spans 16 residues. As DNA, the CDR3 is TGTGCCAGCAGCTCCCGGGACAGGGGAGGTACAGATACGCAGTATTTT. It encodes CASSSRDRGGTDTQYF.

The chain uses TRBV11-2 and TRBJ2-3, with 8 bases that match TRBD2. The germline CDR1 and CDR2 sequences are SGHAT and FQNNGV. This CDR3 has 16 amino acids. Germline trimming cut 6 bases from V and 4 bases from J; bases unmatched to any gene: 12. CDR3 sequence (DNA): TGTGCCAGCAGTGCGACTAGCGCTTCGGTCGCAGATACGCAGTATTTT. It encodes CASSATSASVADTQYF. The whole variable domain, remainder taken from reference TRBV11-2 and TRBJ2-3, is EAGVAQSPRYKIIEKRQSVAFWCNPISGHATLYWYQQILGQGPKLLIQFQNNGVVDDSQLPKDRFSAERLKGVDSTLKIQPAKLEDSAVYLCASSATSASVADTQYFGPGTRLTVL.

The CDR3 reads CATGLAYNEQFF. The CDR3 DNA is TGTGCCACCGGCCTAGCTTACAATGAGCAGTTCTTC. This chain links TRBV25-1 with TRBJ2-1; D may be TRBD2 (5 bases). The germline CDR1 and CDR2 sequences are MGHDK and SYGVNS. The length of the CDR3 is 12 residues. Trimming removed 10 bases at V and 4 bases at J, with 11 bases between.